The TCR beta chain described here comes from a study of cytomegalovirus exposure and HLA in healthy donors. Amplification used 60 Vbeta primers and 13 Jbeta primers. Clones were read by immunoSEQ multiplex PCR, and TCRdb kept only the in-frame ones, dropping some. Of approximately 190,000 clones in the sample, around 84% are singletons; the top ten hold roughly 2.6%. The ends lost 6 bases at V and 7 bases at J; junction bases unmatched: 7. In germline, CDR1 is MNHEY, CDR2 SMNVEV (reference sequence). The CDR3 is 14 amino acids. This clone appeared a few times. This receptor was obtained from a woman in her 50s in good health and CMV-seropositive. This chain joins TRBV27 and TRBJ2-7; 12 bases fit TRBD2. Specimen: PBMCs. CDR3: CASRASGGAWEQYF. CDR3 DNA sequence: TGTGCCAGCAGAGCTAGCGGGGGGGCCTGGGAGCAGTACTTC.